The text below deals with one T cell receptor (beta chain). The data originate from a study of shared clonotypes between healthy human individuals. Profiled with immunoSEQ multiplex PCR; TCRdb holds only in-frame clones, not every one. This sample has millions of clones, with approximately 94% found just once. In the naive CD8 group, cells lacked CD45RO and were positively selected for CCR7, so terminally differentiated effector memory CD45RA+ cells were left out. J lost 8 bases, V lost 3 bases, and 7 bases had no gene match. This CDR3 comprises 15 residues. CDR1 and CDR2 from the germline V gene are MNHEY and SMNVEV (reference sequence).

The clonotype originates from a man younger than 30 in good health. What was sequenced was naive CD8+ T cells sorted from blood. J is TRBJ2-1 and V is TRBV27; the match to TRBD2 covers 10 bases. CDR3 nucleotide sequence: TGTGCCAGCAGTTTCTCACTAGCGGGGTACCATGAGCAGTTCTTC. This translates into CASSFSLAGYHEQFF.